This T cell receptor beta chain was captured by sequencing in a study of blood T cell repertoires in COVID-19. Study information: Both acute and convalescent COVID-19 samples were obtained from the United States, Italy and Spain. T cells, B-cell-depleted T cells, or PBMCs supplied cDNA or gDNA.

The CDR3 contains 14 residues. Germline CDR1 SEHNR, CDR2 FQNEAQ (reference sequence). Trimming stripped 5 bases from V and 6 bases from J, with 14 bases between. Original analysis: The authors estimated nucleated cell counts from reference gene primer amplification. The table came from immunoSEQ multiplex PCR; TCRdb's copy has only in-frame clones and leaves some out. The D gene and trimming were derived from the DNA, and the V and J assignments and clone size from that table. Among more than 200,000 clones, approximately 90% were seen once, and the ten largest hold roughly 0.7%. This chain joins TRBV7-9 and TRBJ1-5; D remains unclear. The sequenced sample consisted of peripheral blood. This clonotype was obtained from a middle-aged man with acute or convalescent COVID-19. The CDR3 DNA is TGTGCCAGCAGCCCTCTTAGCGCGGGTCAGCCCCAGCATTTT. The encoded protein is CASSPLSAGQPQHF. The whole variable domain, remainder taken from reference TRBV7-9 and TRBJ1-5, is DTGVSQNPRHKITKRGQNVTFRCDPISEHNRLYWYRQTLGQGPEFLTYFQNEAQLEKSRLLSDRFSAERPKGSFSTLEIQRTEQGDSAMYLCASSPLSAGQPQHFGDGTRLSIL.